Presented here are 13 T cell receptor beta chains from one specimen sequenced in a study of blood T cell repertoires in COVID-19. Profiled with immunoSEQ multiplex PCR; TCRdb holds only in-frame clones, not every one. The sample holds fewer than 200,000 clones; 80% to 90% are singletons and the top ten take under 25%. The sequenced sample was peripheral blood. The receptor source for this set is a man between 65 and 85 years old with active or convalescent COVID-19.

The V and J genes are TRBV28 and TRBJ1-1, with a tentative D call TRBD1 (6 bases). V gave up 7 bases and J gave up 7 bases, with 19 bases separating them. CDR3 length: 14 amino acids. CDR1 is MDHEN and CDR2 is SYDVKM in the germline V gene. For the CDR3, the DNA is TGTGCCAGCACATCTGGCAGGGGCGTAGGTGAAGCTTTCTTT. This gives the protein CASTSGRGVGEAFF.

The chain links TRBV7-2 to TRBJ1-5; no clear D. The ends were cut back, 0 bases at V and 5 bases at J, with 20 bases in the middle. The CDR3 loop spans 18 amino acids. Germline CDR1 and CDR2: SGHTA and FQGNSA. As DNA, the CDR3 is TGTGCCAGCAGCTTAGCGATGGGAGGGTGGGCTGTCGATCAGCCCCAGCATTTT. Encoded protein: CASSLAMGGWAVDQPQHF.

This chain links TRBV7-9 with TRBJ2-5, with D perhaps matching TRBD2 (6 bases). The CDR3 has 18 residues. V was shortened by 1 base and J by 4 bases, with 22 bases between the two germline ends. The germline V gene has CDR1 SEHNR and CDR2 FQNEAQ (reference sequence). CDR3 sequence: CASSLELWSGVLRETQYF. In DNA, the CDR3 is TGTGCCAGCAGCTTAGAACTCTGGTCGGGGGTGTTACGAGAGACCCAGTACTTC. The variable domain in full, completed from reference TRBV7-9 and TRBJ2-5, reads DTGVSQNPRHKITKRGQNVTFRCDPISEHNRLYWYRQTLGQGPEFLTYFQNEAQLEKSRLLSDRFSAERPKGSFSTLEIQRTEQGDSAMYLCASSLELWSGVLRETQYFGPGTRLLVL.

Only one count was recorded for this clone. For the CDR3, the DNA is TGCGCCAGCAGCTTGGCCCCAGGGGCCGACAATCAGCCCCAGCATTTT. This codes for CASSLAPGADNQPQHF. The chain combines TRBV5-1 with TRBJ1-5, with D possibly matching TRBD1 (6 bases). Deletions cut 0 bases from V and 3 bases from J, with 13 bases between. The CDR3 consists of 16 residues. In germline, CDR1 is SGHRS, CDR2 YFSETQ.

The CDR3 DNA follows: TGCAGCGTTGGGCAGGGGTTAGGGAATAACTATGGCTACACCTTC. Its translation: CSVGQGLGNNYGYTF. This rearrangement joins TRBV29-1 to TRBJ1-2; TRBD1 is a possible D gene (6 bases). Per the germline V gene, CDR1 is SQVTM and CDR2 is ANQGSEA. This CDR3 has 15 amino acids. The V and J ends lost 4 bases and 1 base respectively, with 16 bases between them.

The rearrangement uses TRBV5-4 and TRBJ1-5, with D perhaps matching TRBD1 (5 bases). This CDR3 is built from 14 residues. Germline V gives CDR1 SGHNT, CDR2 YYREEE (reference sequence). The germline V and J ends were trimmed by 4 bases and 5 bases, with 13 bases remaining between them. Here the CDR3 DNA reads TGTGCCAGCAGCCGGGGCGGGGGGGATCAGCCCCAGCATTTT. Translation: CASSRGGGDQPQHF.

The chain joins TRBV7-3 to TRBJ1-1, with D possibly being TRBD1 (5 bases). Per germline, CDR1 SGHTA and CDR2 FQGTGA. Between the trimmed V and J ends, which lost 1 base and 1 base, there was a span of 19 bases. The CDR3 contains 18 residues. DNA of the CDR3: TGTGCCAGCAGCTTAAACGGCCTAATGGGGCAACAGAACACTGAAGCTTTCTTT. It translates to CASSLNGLMGQQNTEAFF.

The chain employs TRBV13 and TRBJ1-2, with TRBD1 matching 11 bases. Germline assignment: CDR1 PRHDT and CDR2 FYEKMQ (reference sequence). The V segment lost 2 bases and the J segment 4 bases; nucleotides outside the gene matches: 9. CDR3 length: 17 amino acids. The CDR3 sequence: CASSLFPGTGGVYGYTF. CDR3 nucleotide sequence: TGTGCCAGCAGCTTATTCCCAGGGACAGGGGGGGTCTATGGCTACACCTTC.

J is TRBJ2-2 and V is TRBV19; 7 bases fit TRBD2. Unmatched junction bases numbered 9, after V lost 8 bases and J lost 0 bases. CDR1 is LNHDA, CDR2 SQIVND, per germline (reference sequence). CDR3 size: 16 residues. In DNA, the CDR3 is TGTGCCAGTGGACGGAGGAGCGGGACGAACACCGGGGAGCTGTTTTTT. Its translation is CASGRRSGTNTGELFF.

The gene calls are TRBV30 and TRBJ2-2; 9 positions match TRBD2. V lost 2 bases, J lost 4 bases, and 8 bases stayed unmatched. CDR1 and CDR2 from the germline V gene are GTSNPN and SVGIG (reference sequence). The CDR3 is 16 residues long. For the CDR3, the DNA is TGTGCCTGGAGTAAGGCGTATAGCGGGAGCACCGGGGAGCTGTTTTTT. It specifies CAWSKAYSGSTGELFF.

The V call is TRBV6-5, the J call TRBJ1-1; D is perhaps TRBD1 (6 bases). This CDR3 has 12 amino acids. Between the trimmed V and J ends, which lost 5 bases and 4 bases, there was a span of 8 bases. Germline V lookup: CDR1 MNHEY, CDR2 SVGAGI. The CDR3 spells CASSPGVTEAFF. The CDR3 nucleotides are TGTGCCAGCAGTCCAGGGGTCACTGAAGCTTTCTTT.

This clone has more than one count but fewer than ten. DNA for the CDR3: TGTGCCTGGAGTCCGAGGACAGGTAGGGATGAGTCTGAAGCTTTCTTT. It yields the protein CAWSPRTGRDESEAFF. The rearrangement links TRBV30 to TRBJ1-1; 7 nucleotides match TRBD1. CDR3 size: 16 residues. V shed 2 bases and J 6 bases; nucleotides not matched to a gene: 15. Germline V gene data show CDR1 as GTSNPN and CDR2 as SVGIG (reference sequence).

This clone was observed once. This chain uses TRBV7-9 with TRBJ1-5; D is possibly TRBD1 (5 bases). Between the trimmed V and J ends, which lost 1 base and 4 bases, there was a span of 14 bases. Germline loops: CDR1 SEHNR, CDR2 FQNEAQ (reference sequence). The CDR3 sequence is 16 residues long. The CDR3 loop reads CASSLGVGQENQPQHF. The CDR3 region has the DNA TGTGCCAGCAGCTTAGGGGTGGGGCAGGAAAATCAGCCCCAGCATTTT.